One sample yielded the 28 T cell receptor beta chains listed below, sequenced in a study of regulatory T cells in long-lasting Graves disease. The TCR beta library used iRepertoire HTBI primers with Arm-PCR amplification of CDR3. Via MiXCR, TCRdb re-called the multiplex PCR reads, giving one row per CDR3 protein. This table holds 700,000 or so distinct CDR3 sequences, approximately 31% found once. Time point specified: persistent/refractory GD, antithyroid drugs over 5 years with positive TRAb. RNA extracted from PBMCs served as the sequencing template. Here the sequenced sample was peripheral blood mononuclear cells (PBMCs), taken when the disease was refractory, from a patient treated with antithyroid drugs. The source of these receptors is a female donor with Graves disease.

This sequence joins TRBV7-9 and TRBJ2-3, with D possibly called TRBD1 or TRBD2 (5 bases each). V lost 5 bases, J lost 4 bases, and 7 bases lay in between. This CDR3 spans 12 amino acids. The germline V gene encodes CDR1 SEHNR and CDR2 FQNEAQ (reference sequence). The CDR3 nucleotides read TGTGCCAGCAGCCGGGACGCAGATACGCAGTATTTT. Translating it yields CASSRDADTQYF. Drawing the rest from reference TRBV7-9 and TRBJ2-3, the complete variable domain is DTGVSQNPRHKITKRGQNVTFRCDPISEHNRLYWYRQTLGQGPEFLTYFQNEAQLEKSRLLSDRFSAERPKGSFSTLEIQRTEQGDSAMYLCASSRDADTQYFGPGTRLTVL.

The chain combines TRBV6-5 with TRBJ2-7; D gene ambiguous. V shed 0 bases and J shed 0 bases, with 6 bases lying between them. The CDR3 is 14 residues long. Germline assignment: CDR1 MNHEY and CDR2 SVGAGI. DNA of the CDR3: TGTGCCAGCAGTTACTCGGCCTACTCCTACGAGCAGTACTTC. Translated: CASSYSAYSYEQYF.

This clonotype came up once. The rearrangement links TRBV18 to TRBJ1-5; D perhaps matches TRBD1 (6 bases). Germline loops: CDR1 KGHSH, CDR2 LQKENI. V was clipped by 1 base and J by 3 bases, with 13 bases between them. The CDR3 is 16 residues long. This CDR3 is CASSPQGTGHNQPQHF. The CDR3 DNA follows: TGTGCCAGCTCACCACAAGGAACAGGGCACAATCAGCCCCAGCATTTT.

This clonotype was counted ten times or more. One junction end does not reproduce the germline sequence, and a read error may be involved. The chain carries TRBV7-9 and TRBJ1-1; D not resolved. The CDR3 is 13 residues long. From germline, CDR1 is SEHNR and CDR2 FQNEAQ (reference sequence). In DNA form, the CDR3 reads TGCGCCAGCAGCTTGGCCCTGTCCACTGAAGCTTTCTTT. It specifies CASSLALSTEAFF. The full variable domain, its missing parts supplied by reference TRBV7-9 and TRBJ1-1, is DTGVSQNPRHKITKRGQNVTFRCDPISEHNRLYWYRQTLGQGPEFLTYFQNEAQLEKSRLLSDRFSAERPKGSFSTLEIQRTEQGDSAMYLCASSLALSTEAFFGQGTRLTVV.

The chain employs TRBV11-2 and TRBJ2-5; TRBD1 matches 8 bases. CDR1 is SGHAT and CDR2 is FQNNGV in the germline V gene. This CDR3 comprises 15 residues. The ends lost 5 bases at V and 4 bases at J; junction bases unmatched: 9. CDR3 sequence: CASSPRTGRTETQYF. Here the CDR3 DNA reads TGTGCCAGCAGCCCCAGGACAGGGAGGACAGAGACCCAGTACTTC.

This chain uses TRBV11-2 with TRBJ1-1; the D is unclear. Germline-derived CDR1 and CDR2 are SGHAT and FQNNGV. V lost 5 bases and J lost 4, with 20 bases in between. The CDR3 loop spans 16 amino acids. The chain's CDR3 is CASSPSHSRIGTEAFF. The DNA for the CDR3 is TGTGCCAGCAGCCCCAGCCATTCCCGCATCGGCACTGAAGCTTTCTTT.

This clonotype was detected many times. The CDR3 sequence: CASNPLHGRGYGYTF. Written as DNA, the CDR3 is TGTGCCAGCAATCCTCTTCACGGCAGGGGCTATGGCTACACCTTC. The chain joins TRBV6-1 to TRBJ1-2; D is perhaps TRBD1 (6 bases). V was shortened by 7 bases and J by 4 bases, with 19 bases between the two germline ends. CDR1 is MNHNS, CDR2 SASEGT, per germline. The CDR3 is made up of 15 amino acids.

The chain couples TRBV10-3 to TRBJ2-1; no clear D gene. CDR1 and CDR2 from the germline V gene are ENHRY and SYGVKD. This CDR3 has 15 residues. V was clipped by 4 bases and J by 0 bases, with 10 bases between them. As DNA, the CDR3 is TGTGCCATCAGTGGGTCAGGAAGCTCCTACAATGAGCAGTTCTTC. This translates into CAISGSGSSYNEQFF.

This clonotype was counted many times. The CDR3 protein is CASSQDAGQLNEKLFF. CDR3 sequence (DNA): TGTGCCAGCAGCCAAGACGCAGGACAGCTAAATGAAAAACTGTTTTTT. The genes are TRBV3-1 and TRBJ1-4, with a weak D call TRBD1 (6 bases). The CDR3 covers 16 residues. V gave up 0 bases and J gave up 5 bases, with 13 bases separating them. CDR1 and CDR2 (germline): LGHDT, YNNKEL (reference sequence).

V gene TRBV30 combines with J gene TRBJ1-2; 9 bases match TRBD1. This CDR3 region has 14 residues. Germline V gives CDR1 GTSNPN, CDR2 SVGIG (reference sequence). V lost 3 bases to trimming and J lost 0 bases; unmatched junction nucleotides: 2. This CDR3 is CAWRGQGPNYGYTF. The CDR3 DNA sequence: TGTGCCTGGAGGGGACAGGGTCCTAACTATGGCTACACCTTC.

This clonotype was observed a handful of times. This chain connects TRBV12-3 or TRBV12-4 to TRBJ1-1, with D perhaps TRBD1 (5 bases). The CDR3 length is 15 residues. With 2 bases removed from V and 2 bases from J, the gap between germline ends came to 12 bases. CDR3 sequence (DNA): TGTGCCAGCAGTTTACTGGCAGGGATCAACACTGAAGCTTTCTTT. It translates to CASSLLAGINTEAFF.

The CDR3 nucleotides are TGTGCCAGCAGCACTGGACAGGGTTCCTATAGCAATCAGCCCCAGCATTTT. This translates into CASSTGQGSYSNQPQHF. The chain employs TRBV13 and TRBJ1-5; 8 bases fit TRBD1. V shed 5 bases and J 0 bases; nucleotides not matched to a gene: 9. Germline CDR1 PRHDT, CDR2 FYEKMQ (reference sequence). The CDR3 contains 17 residues.

A few counts support this clonotype. The chain joins TRBV3-1 to TRBJ1-1; the D is unclear. Germline loops: CDR1 LGHDT, CDR2 YNNKEL (reference sequence). This CDR3 is built from 14 residues. The germline V and J ends were trimmed by 4 bases and 5 bases, with 14 bases remaining between them. The CDR3 DNA follows: TGTGCCAGCAGCCGAATGGTTTTGGGGACTGAAGCTTTCTTT. As protein: CASSRMVLGTEAFF.

The chain employs TRBV5-5 and TRBJ1-5, with D unclear. The germline V and J ends were trimmed by 0 bases and 2 bases, with 15 bases remaining between them. The CDR3 sequence is 17 residues long. From germline, CDR1 is SGHKS and CDR2 YYEKEE (reference sequence). The DNA of the CDR3 is TGTGCCAGCAGCTTGGGTGTGGGTCCTGAGGGCAATCAGCCCCAGCATTTT. Amino acid sequence: CASSLGVGPEGNQPQHF.

Written as DNA, the CDR3 is TGTGCCAGCAGCTTAGCGGGAAGCTGGCAGGGGAAACCCCTCCACTTT. It is translated as CASSLAGSWQGKPLHF. This chain uses TRBV7-6 with TRBJ1-6; possibly TRBD1 for D (6 bases). Deletions cut 0 bases from V and 12 bases from J, with 18 bases between. Germline V gene sequence: CDR1 SGHVS, CDR2 FNYEAQ. The CDR3 runs 16 residues. Drawing the rest from reference TRBV7-6 and TRBJ1-6, the complete variable domain is GAGVSQSPRYKVTKRGQDVALRCDPISGHVSLYWYRQALGQGPEFLTYFNYEAQQDKSGLPNDRFSAERPEGSISTLTIQRTEQRDSAMYRCASSLAGSWQGKPLHFGNGTRLTVT.

J is TRBJ2-5 and V is TRBV7-3; D ambiguous. V dropped 2 bases and J dropped 3 bases, with 7 bases sitting between them. Looked up from germline, CDR1 is SGHTA and CDR2 is FQGTGA. The CDR3 is 13 residues long. The CDR3 here is CASSLVGKETQYF. CDR3 coding DNA: TGTGCCAGCAGCTTAGTGGGGAAAGAGACCCAGTACTTC.

In its sample, this clonotype was seen a few times. The chain recombines TRBV7-3 with TRBJ1-2, with TRBD1 as a possible D gene (5 bases). The V end lost 5 bases, the J end lost 8 bases, and 21 bases lay between the germline ends. CDR3 length: 15 amino acids. The germline V gene encodes CDR1 SGHTA and CDR2 FQGTGA. The CDR3 region has the DNA TGTGCCAGCAGCGCGGGACGGGGGGAGATCCAAGGCTACACCTTC. Its translation is CASSAGRGEIQGYTF.

The chain recombines TRBV29-1 with TRBJ1-2; 10 positions agree with TRBD1. Per the germline V gene, CDR1 is SQVTM and CDR2 is ANQGSEA. V trimming: 6 bases; J trimming: 2 bases; junction bases outside the gene matches: 9. The CDR3 runs 15 residues. This CDR3 is CSVASPGQGNYGYTF. The CDR3 bases are TGCAGCGTCGCCTCGCCGGGACAGGGGAACTATGGCTACACCTTC.

Here the CDR3 reads CASSQTWGGSTEAFF. Written as DNA, the CDR3 is TGTGCCAGCAGCCAAACGTGGGGGGGAAGCACTGAAGCTTTCTTT. The chain joins TRBV3-1 to TRBJ1-1; D might be TRBD1 (5 bases). This CDR3 has 15 residues. Germline-derived CDR1 and CDR2 are LGHDT and YNNKEL (reference sequence). Trimming stripped 2 bases from V and 4 bases from J, with 14 bases between.

Ten or more counts support this clonotype. The chain is built from TRBV6-1 and TRBJ1-1; D is perhaps TRBD1 (6 bases). CDR3 length equals 19 residues. Germline V lookup: CDR1 MNHNS, CDR2 SASEGT. The V end was cut by 0 bases, the J end by 2 bases, with 22 bases between. The CDR3 sequence: CASSEALQEGGLRNTEAFF. The CDR3, as DNA: TGTGCCAGCAGTGAAGCGCTTCAGGAGGGGGGGCTAAGAAACACTGAAGCTTTCTTT.

The J gene is TRBJ1-5, the V gene TRBV20-1, with 8 bases lining up with TRBD1. This CDR3 is 15 amino acids long. Germline V gene data show CDR1 as DFQATT and CDR2 as SNEGSKA (reference sequence). Trimming took 3 bases from V and 3 from J; bases not matched to a gene: 7. The CDR3 region has the DNA TGCAGTGCTAGTCGGGTTCAGGGGGCCAATCAGCCCCAGCATTTT. Amino acids: CSASRVQGANQPQHF.

This clonotype was observed a handful of times. The genes are TRBV7-9 and TRBJ2-5, with TRBD1 matching over 8 bases. Germline V CDR1 and CDR2: SEHNR, FQNEAQ (reference sequence). V was pared by 11 bases and J by 5 bases, with 7 bases of the junction left unmatched. The CDR3 has 12 residues. The CDR3 here is CAEQGVRETQYF. The CDR3 nucleotides are TGTGCCGAACAGGGGGTAAGGGAGACCCAGTACTTC.

This clonotype was observed at least ten times. The chain employs TRBV2 and TRBJ2-6; D not certain. The length of the CDR3 is 13 residues. Germline loops: CDR1 SNHLY, CDR2 FYNNEI. V lost 6 bases to trimming and J lost 4 bases, with 7 bases between them. The CDR3 sequence: CASSPGGANVLTF. Here the CDR3 DNA reads TGTGCCAGCAGCCCTGGGGGGGCCAACGTCCTGACTTTC.

A remark on this clonotype: A much larger clone differs from this one at a single base, so this may be a read error. The chain combines TRBV2 with TRBJ1-2; the D gene is possibly TRBD1 (6 bases). There are 13 residues in the CDR3. CDR1 and CDR2 from the germline V gene are SNHLY and FYNNEI. CDR3 in amino acids: CAGRVETGVGYTF. The CDR3 DNA follows: TGTGCCGGCAGAGTTGAGACAGGCGTTGGCTACACCTTC.

This clonotype was recorded at least ten times. V usage is TRBV27 and J usage is TRBJ1-1; D ambiguous. This CDR3 has 13 residues. CDR1 and CDR2 (germline): MNHEY, SMNVEV (reference sequence). Trimming removed 5 bases at V and 3 bases at J, with 10 bases between. Written as DNA, the CDR3 is TGTGCCAGCAGTCATATGTGGGACACTGAAGCTTTCTTT. As protein: CASSHMWDTEAFF.

This clonotype was counted between two and nine times. The chain carries TRBV9 and TRBJ2-5; a possible D gene is TRBD2 (7 bases). The CDR3 is 15 amino acids. V was clipped by 0 bases and J by 0 bases, with 9 bases between them. CDR1 and CDR2 from the germline V gene are SGDLS and YYNGEE. The CDR3 here is CASSVEGGDQETQYF. The DNA for the CDR3 is TGTGCCAGCAGCGTAGAGGGGGGGGACCAAGAGACCCAGTACTTC.

The table lists this clonotype with many counts. The gene calls are TRBV19 and TRBJ1-1; D uncertain. Germline CDR1 is LNHDA and CDR2 is SQIVND (reference sequence). V gave up 2 bases and J gave up 3 bases, with 10 bases separating them. The CDR3 has 14 amino acids. Here the CDR3 reads CASSIWGLDTEAFF. The CDR3 DNA follows: TGTGCCAGTAGTATATGGGGTTTGGACACTGAAGCTTTCTTT.

This chain links TRBV6-1 with TRBJ2-7; D gene uncertain. The CDR3 has 13 residues. V lost 5 bases and J lost 4, with 12 bases in between. Per the germline V gene, CDR1 is MNHNS and CDR2 is SASEGT. CDR3 in DNA: TGTGCCAGCAGTAAAGAAGGATGGTACGAGCAGTACTTC. Its protein is CASSKEGWYEQYF.